The 8 T cell receptor beta chains below all came from one sample that was sequenced in a study of blood T cell repertoires in COVID-19. Using immunoSEQ multiplex PCR, the repertoire was profiled, and TCRdb retains in-frame clones only, with some absent. There are over 70,000 clones in the sample; approximately 89% occur only once, and around 10% lies in the top ten. The sample comprised peripheral blood. Every receptor here comes from a man at least 80 years old with acute or convalescent COVID-19.

This chain connects TRBV29-1 to TRBJ1-2; a possible D gene is TRBD1 (6 bases). Between the trimmed V and J ends, which lost 1 base and 6 bases, there was a span of 24 bases. CDR1 SQVTM and CDR2 ANQGSEA come from the germline V gene. The CDR3 is 17 residues long. The CDR3 reads CSVEARGDSPAGDGYTF. DNA of the CDR3: TGCAGCGTTGAAGCGAGGGGGGACTCCCCCGCGGGAGATGGCTACACCTTC.

The rearrangement links TRBV7-2 to TRBJ2-7; TRBD1 matches at 8 bases. CDR1 and CDR2 from the germline V gene are SGHTA and FQGNSA. The CDR3 is 15 amino acids. The ends lost 5 bases at V and 2 bases at J; junction bases unmatched: 8. The CDR3 here is CASSPQGAGAYEQYF. The DNA of the CDR3 is TGTGCCAGCAGCCCCCAGGGGGCTGGGGCCTACGAGCAGTACTTC.

This clone is a singleton in its sample. The chain employs TRBV4-2 and TRBJ2-1; perhaps TRBD2 as D (5 bases). Looked up from germline, CDR1 is LGHNA and CDR2 is YNFKEQ. CDR3 length: 15 amino acids. V was clipped by 3 bases and J by 7 bases, with 16 bases between them. The CDR3 DNA sequence: TGTGCCAGCAGCCATACTAGTGCGGGCGAAAATGAGCAGTTCTTC. It is translated as CASSHTSAGENEQFF.

The J gene is TRBJ2-3, the V gene TRBV7-2; 11 nucleotides align to TRBD2. The V gene's germline CDR1 is SGHTA and CDR2 FQGNSA. This CDR3 spans 15 amino acids. With 8 bases clipped from V and 5 bases from J, the junction kept 9 bases outside the gene matches. In nucleotides, the CDR3 is TGTGCCAGCGTTAGCGGGAGGGCCGGGATAGATACGCAGTATTTT. Its translation: CASVSGRAGIDTQYF.

The chain joins TRBV9 to TRBJ2-1; unclear D gene. Looked up from germline, CDR1 is SGDLS and CDR2 is YYNGEE. Trimming left V 0 bases short and J 3 bases short, with 4 bases between. CDR3 length: 13 amino acids. The CDR3: CASSVERYNEQFF. CDR3 nucleotide sequence: TGTGCCAGCAGCGTAGAGCGCTACAATGAGCAGTTCTTC.

The chain is built from TRBV4-2 and TRBJ2-1; weak D call: TRBD2 (5 bases). Trimming cost V 4 bases and J 6 bases, with 16 bases left between them. From germline, CDR1 is LGHNA and CDR2 YNFKEQ. The CDR3 consists of 15 residues. The CDR3 loop reads CASSPAPASSNEQFF. For the CDR3, the DNA is TGTGCCAGCAGCCCCGCACCGGCTAGCTCCAATGAGCAGTTCTTC.

The chain carries TRBV5-3 and TRBJ2-2; 11 nucleotides line up with TRBD2. TRBV5-3 falls under the ORF class, with uncertain function. This CDR3 is built from 16 residues. J lost 3 bases, V lost 2 bases, and 3 bases had no gene match. Here the CDR3 DNA reads TGTGCCAGAAGCTTTTCTAGCGGGAGGTACACCGGGGAGCTGTTTTTT. It specifies CARSFSSGRYTGELFF.

The chain joins TRBV28 to TRBJ2-1, with a possible D match to TRBD2 (6 bases). The CDR3 extends over 13 amino acids. The germline V gene encodes CDR1 MDHEN and CDR2 SYDVKM. V lost 6 bases and J lost 8, with 14 bases in between. Written as DNA, the CDR3 is TGTGCCAGCAGCTTCGGGGGAAGCTATGAGCAGTTCTTC. Translation gives CASSFGGSYEQFF.